A single sample is the source of the 5 T cell receptor beta chains below, sequenced in a study of T cells after posttransplantation cyclophosphamide. Clones were read by immunoSEQ multiplex PCR, and TCRdb kept only the in-frame ones, dropping some. The sample lists tens of thousands of clones, roughly 95% occurring once. The material sequenced was PBMCs. The receptor source for this set is a woman younger than 45 in good health and a related stem cell transplant donor.

The chain carries TRBV5-1 and TRBJ2-3; D assignment may be TRBD1 or TRBD2 (6 bases each). This CDR3 spans 15 amino acids. V was pared by 4 bases and J by 2 bases, with 14 bases between. CDR1 SGHRS and CDR2 YFSETQ come from the germline V gene. The CDR3 DNA is TGCGCCAGCAGCCTACAAGGGGGGCACACAGATACGCAGTATTTT. Amino acids: CASSLQGGHTDTQYF.

The chain has TRBV2 and TRBJ1-1, with D tentatively TRBD1 (5 bases). Deletions cut 1 base from V and 1 base from J, with 13 bases between. The CDR3 consists of 16 residues. Germline V gene data show CDR1 as SNHLY and CDR2 as FYNNEI. The CDR3 here is CASSEEAGTGNTEAFF. CDR3 DNA: TGTGCCAGCAGTGAAGAGGCAGGGACGGGGAACACTGAAGCTTTCTTT. The full variable domain, its missing parts supplied by reference TRBV2 and TRBJ1-1, is EPEVTQTPSHQVTQMGQEVILRCVPISNHLYFYWYRQILGQKVEFLVSFYNNEISEKSEIFDDQFSVERPDGSNFTLKIRSTKLEDSAMYFCASSEEAGTGNTEAFFGQGTRLTVV.

V is TRBV19 and J is TRBJ1-2, with D maybe TRBD1 (6 bases). V lost 5 bases to trimming and J lost 5 bases, with 21 bases between them. CDR3 length: 16 residues. Germline V CDR1 and CDR2: LNHDA, SQIVND (reference sequence). The CDR3 DNA follows: TGTGCCAGTAGTCAGCCGAATAGGGGGGCGCGGTATGGCTACACCTTC. It encodes CASSQPNRGARYGYTF.

V and J are TRBV14 and TRBJ1-1, with D perhaps matching TRBD1 (5 bases). Trimming removed 0 bases at V and 12 bases at J, with 14 bases between. Germline lookup yields CDR1 SGHDN and CDR2 FVKESK. This CDR3 has 13 residues. The CDR3 coding sequence is TGTGCCAGCAGCCAAGATGGGGGGGGTGGACCTTTCTTT. Amino acid sequence: CASSQDGGGGPFF.

This clone was counted at least ten times. The rearrangement links TRBV7-6 to TRBJ2-5, with a weak D call TRBD2 (6 bases). The CDR3 length is 13 residues. The V gene lost 1 base and the J gene lost 4 bases, with 7 bases spanning the gap. Germline V lookup: CDR1 SGHVS, CDR2 FNYEAQ. CDR3 protein: CASSLDGGETQYF. In DNA form, the CDR3 reads TGTGCCAGCAGCTTAGACGGGGGAGAGACCCAGTACTTC.